This is a list of T cell receptor beta chains from one sample in a study of technical replicates of blood from several donors. The method was immunoSEQ multiplex PCR; TCRdb's version includes in-frame clones alone and lacks a portion of them. The table records some 68,000 clones, roughly 90% of them present only once. Sequencing was done on a sample of T cells isolated from PBMCs. These receptors all stem from a human donor in good health. Both conserved end residues are part of each CDR3. The D gene is left open where the match is weak. The listing skips clone size in some rows; elsewhere it reads once, few, many or a size class.

-	TRBD1	TRBV6-1	TRBJ1-2	TGTGCCAGCAGTGGGACAGGGGGGGTGGATGGCTACACCTTC	CASSGTGGVDGYTF
once	-	TRBV29-1	TRBJ2-7	TGCAGCGTCCTGGGGCGGGACGAGGGCTACGAGCAGTACTTC	CSVLGRDEGYEQYF
-	TRBD2	TRBV5-1	TRBJ2-1	TGCGCCAGCAGTTCATATCGACTAGCGGGAGGCAATGAGCAGTTCTTC	CASSSYRLAGGNEQFF
once	-	TRBV10-1	TRBJ1-2	TGCGCCAGCAGTGAGTCGATTGGGGAGAACTTCAACTATGGCTACACCTTC	CASSESIGENFNYGYTF
-	-	TRBV6-6	TRBJ1-1	TGTGCCAGCAGTTATAATCCATCGGGGGACACTGAAGCTTTCTTT	CASSYNPSGDTEAFF
-	-	TRBV12-5	TRBJ2-3	TGTGCTAGTGCCTGGGGGCTAAATACGCAGTATTTT	CASAWGLNTQYF
-	TRBD1	TRBV9	TRBJ2-2	TGTGCCAGCAGCGCACAGGGGGCCGGCGGGGAGCTGTTTTTT	CASSAQGAGGELFF
-	-	TRBV6-5	TRBJ2-2	TGTGCCAGCAGTTATAGGGGAACCGGGGAGCTGTTTTTT	CASSYRGTGELFF
-	-	TRBV29-1	TRBJ2-3	TGCAGCGTTGAGCCAAGGAGGCAAGGCACAGATACGCAGTATTTT	CSVEPRRQGTDTQYF
-	-	TRBV6-5	TRBJ1-1	TGTGCCAGCAGTCACGGACAGAGCACTGAAGCTTTCTTT	CASSHGQSTEAFF
once	-	TRBV6-1	TRBJ2-7	TGTGCCAGCAGCCCCGGGGGGCTAGGCTCCTACGAGCAGTACTTC	CASSPGGLGSYEQYF
-	TRBD1	TRBV27	TRBJ1-1	TGTGCCAGCAGTTTGCGACAGGGCGGAACTGAAGCTTTCTTT	CASSLRQGGTEAFF
-	-	TRBV19	TRBJ1-1	TGTGCCAGTAGTCTGGACAGCACTGAAGCTTTCTTT	CASSLDSTEAFF
-	-	TRBV5-4	TRBJ2-5	TGTGCCAGCAGCTCCCAGGGATCTCAAGAGACCCAGTACTTC	CASSSQGSQETQYF
-	-	TRBV30	TRBJ2-7	TGTGCCTGGCAGACAGGGCGGGGAGGCTACGAGCAGTACTTC	CAWQTGRGGYEQYF
-	TRBD2	TRBV7-2	TRBJ2-5	TGTGCCAGCAGCTTAGCGCTAGCGGGAGGGCAAGAGACCCAGTACTTC	CASSLALAGGQETQYF
-	TRBD2	TRBV6-4	TRBJ2-3	TGTGCCAGCGCTAGCGGGAGGGAGACAGATACGCAGTATTTT	CASASGRETDTQYF
-	-	TRBV6-6	TRBJ2-7	TGTGCCAGCAGTTATACACCCTACGAGCAGTACTTC	CASSYTPYEQYF
once	TRBD1	TRBV19	TRBJ1-3	TGTGCCAGTGATGACAGGGATGGAAACACCATATATTTT	CASDDRDGNTIYF
-	-	TRBV15	TRBJ1-2	TGTGCCACCAGCCCCTTCTCGGGGATTCAAGGCTACACCTTC	CATSPFSGIQGYTF